Sequencing of this TCR beta chain was carried out in a study of T cells in Graves' hyperthyroidism and ophthalmopathy (dated by TCRdb to the late 2010s). For the study in its entirety: Peripheral blood was sampled at the time of initial diagnosis, prior to any treatment. To identify distinguishing TCR V-J signatures, a discovery cohort of about a hundred patients was used, comprising some 43 with Graves' ophthalmopathy and 57 with stable Graves' hyperthyroidism. Prospective prediction of ophthalmopathy was tested in an independent validation cohort of 18 to 20 hyperthyroidism patients and some 17 patients who later progressed to ophthalmopathy. The approximately 98 discovery patients were randomly divided into training and test sets at a 7:3 ratio. In about 6 Graves' hyperthyroidism patients, the study also compared T-cell repertoires from thyroid tissue with T-cell repertoires from blood. After blood sampling, hyperthyroidism patients were treated with methimazole at a starting dose of 30 mg daily, and ophthalmopathy patients were treated with high-dose intravenous methylprednisolone. The paper describes TCR Vbeta CDR3 sequencing of 120 to 150 peripheral blood samples, made up of 43 ophthalmopathy patients, approximately 76 hyperthyroidism patients and some 17 progressor patients.

In regard to this clonotype: Its antigen remains undetermined. No base qualities exist here, and no much larger clone lies one base off it.

What the authors observed across the whole study: In validation, the model predicted progression to ophthalmopathy with approximately 71% sensitivity and 72% to 85% specificity, a median of around 6.6 months before onset. Sample size was not statistically predetermined, and blinding of investigators to group allocation was not performed. Most expanded thyroid clonotypes (frequency above 0.001) were also found in blood, which suggests that blood repertoires may mirror thyroid immune responses. A 13 V-J signature model separated ophthalmopathy from stable hyperthyroidism, with about 90% sensitivity and approximately 81% specificity in cross-validation and 80%/75% in testing.

CDR1 MNHEY and CDR2 SMNVEV were looked up in the germline V gene (reference sequence). V drops 4 bases and J drops 11 bases, leaving 15 bases in between. The CDR3 spans 13 residues, from the cysteine through the phenylalanine. Just CDR3 DNA is preserved here, 39 bases in frame from base 1. The TCR beta CDR3 regions were amplified from the RNA transcripts. For the first round of RT-PCR on the TCR CDR3, the HTBI primer set was used together with the Qiagen OneStep RT-PCR kit. Libraries were constructed in a second round of multiplex PCR, after which size selection and purification were carried out. Sequencing of the libraries was done on an Illumina HiSeq2000 using paired-end 100 bp reads. Concerning the study's data processing: SOAPnuke was used to process the raw data, throwing out any read that contained adapters or uncalled bases, had a mean Phred below 15, or lacked an exact constant-primer or identifier match. COPE v1.2.5 was used to merge the high-quality paired reads, and each unique nucleotide sequence was defined as a clonotype. MiTCR v1.1 was used to align the clonotypes against IMGT TRBV, TRBD and TRBJ reference segments. The analysis was restricted to V-J combinations with a frequency above 0.0001, which together covered just over 99% of the repertoires. A TCS score was defined as the ratio between F50 (clonal expansion) and ExV (chaos), using BLOSUM62-based TCRdist between CDR3 peptides within each V-J. Welch's t-statistics and random forest reduced several hundred V-J features to roughly 13, which were used in a naive Bayes classifier (R e1071). Through fastp at Q25 and MiXCR, TCRdb rebuilt clones from the public reads, retaining in-frame beta chains. CDR3 protein sequences are deduplicated, and each keeps its most common genes and DNA. The V and J calls and clone size are TCRdb's, not the authors'. This sample gives about 420,000 distinct CDR3 sequences in total; around 16% of them show up just once. 11% to 15% of the sample is held by the ten biggest clonotypes.

A patient counted as having stable Graves' hyperthyroidism if no progression to ophthalmopathy occurred over 18 months of follow-up. Hyperthyroidism patients were newly diagnosed, had a disease duration of under 2 months, and were aged 18 to 65 years. Any patient with an uncontrolled infection, another autoimmune disease, pregnancy or lactation was excluded. Clinical symptoms, serum thyroxine and TRAb, thyroid ultrasound, and orbital computed tomography formed the basis for the diagnoses. Ficoll-Paque density gradient centrifugation was used to isolate PBMCs from about 10 ml of fresh peripheral blood. Total RNA was extracted using Trizol reagent, and RNA quality was assessed on an Agilent 2100 Bioanalyzer.

The receptor's source is a woman aged 18-29 years with Graves' hyperthyroidism. The rearranged segments are TRBV27 and TRBJ1-5, with the D gene too uncertain to name. The sequencing input was blood. The DNA sequence is given as TGTGCCAGCAGTTATGAAGGGCCCCAGTCCCAGCATTTT. Translated, this is CASSYEGPQSQHF.